What follows are 5 T cell receptor beta chains derived from one specimen sequenced in a study of T cell responses to AZD1222 COVID-19 vaccine. Some clones are missing from TCRdb's copy, which holds only in-frame ones; the method was immunoSEQ multiplex PCR. The sample consists of roughly 76,000 clones, 70% to 90% of them appearing once. This sample comprised peripheral blood, obtained on day 0 of AZD1222 vaccination. The receptors were sampled from an adult in good health.

V and J are TRBV5-1 and TRBJ2-1; D is possibly TRBD2 (6 bases). Trimming left V 3 bases short and J 4 bases short, with 20 bases between. This CDR3 region has 17 residues. Germline CDR1 reads SGHRS; CDR2 reads YFSETQ. The CDR3: CASSSFRGRSGYNEQFF. Here the CDR3 DNA reads TGCGCCAGCAGCTCCTTTAGAGGGAGAAGCGGGTACAATGAGCAGTTCTTC.

This clone was observed a single time. V gene TRBV20-1 combines with J gene TRBJ2-5; D is perhaps TRBD1 (6 bases). Germline V gene data show CDR1 as DFQATT and CDR2 as SNEGSKA (reference sequence). CDR3 size: 16 residues. The V gene lost 3 bases and the J gene lost 5 bases, with 22 bases spanning the gap. For the CDR3, the DNA is TGCAGTGCTAGTGGCTCCGGACAGCCACTCCCCGAGACCCAGTACTTC. Translating gives CSASGSGQPLPETQYF.

This clone appeared once. V is TRBV3-1 (or the pseudogene TRBV3-2) and J is TRBJ2-1; D call uncertain. Germline CDR1 is LGHDT and CDR2 is YNNKEL (reference sequence). The V end was cut by 0 bases, the J end by 3 bases, with 12 bases between. The CDR3 runs to 16 residues. CDR3 amino acids: CASSQEVSAVYNEQFF. In nucleotides, the CDR3 is TGTGCCAGCAGCCAAGAGGTGTCCGCCGTCTACAATGAGCAGTTCTTC.

This chain uses TRBV19 with TRBJ2-7; D might be TRBD2 (6 bases). Trimming took 3 bases from V and 2 from J, leaving 20 bases between them. Germline CDR1 and CDR2: LNHDA and SQIVND (reference sequence). The CDR3 length is 17 residues. CDR3 DNA: TGTGCCAGTAGTATCGGAGGGCTGAGAGGGAACCCCTACGAGCAGTACTTC. It encodes CASSIGGLRGNPYEQYF.

The chain links TRBV5-1 to TRBJ2-2; D unclear. The CDR3 length is 12 residues. Trimming took 6 bases from V and 4 from J, leaving 7 bases between them. CDR1 SGHRS and CDR2 YFSETQ come from the germline V gene. The CDR3 bases are TGCGCCAGCAAACTGGGCACCGGGGAGCTGTTTTTT. This encodes CASKLGTGELFF. The complete variable domain, with remaining parts taken from reference TRBV5-1 and TRBJ2-2, reads KAGVTQTPRYLIKTRGQQVTLSCSPISGHRSVSWYQQTPGQGLQFLFEYFSETQRNKGNFPGRFSGRQFSNSRSEMNVSTLELGDSALYLCASKLGTGELFFGEGSRLTVL.